This T cell receptor (beta chain) was obtained from a study of cytomegalovirus exposure and HLA in healthy donors. Looking at the study overall: As released early, the data held 70 million to 100 million unique TCRs from HLA-typed donors.

PCR involved 60 Vbeta and 13 Jbeta primers. Using immunoSEQ multiplex PCR, the repertoire was profiled, and TCRdb retains in-frame clones only, with some absent. The sample has approximately 160,000 clones; about 71% are singletons. With V trimmed by 4 bases and J by 0 bases, 0 bases remained unmatched. The V gene's germline CDR1 is SGHRS and CDR2 YFSETQ. This CDR3 has 14 residues. The V call is TRBV5-1, the J call TRBJ2-1; 8 bases map to TRBD2. This receptor was obtained from a man between 50 and 59 years old in good health and CMV-seronegative. Sample: PBMCs. The CDR3 region is CASSTSGSYNEQFF. DNA for the CDR3: TGCGCCAGCAGCACTAGCGGCTCCTACAATGAGCAGTTCTTC.